The subject of this entry is one TCR beta chain. Its specificity is not known. This specimen comes from a study of cytomegalovirus exposure and HLA in healthy donors. Study-level points and caveats: Most sequenced TCRs were rare (though some public TCRs occurred in many donors). According to a subsequent analysis, TCR clusters identified in the first cohort showed a tendency to co-occur across the approximately 120 validation repertoires.

CDR1 and CDR2 from the germline V gene are MNHEY and SMNVEV (reference sequence). The CDR3 contains 17 residues. The junction had 17 bases not matched to a gene; V was cut back by 5 bases and J by 4 bases. Donors came from a validation cohort of some 130 subjects, distinct from the first 666-subject cohort. TCRdb keeps only in-frame clones here, not all; method: immunoSEQ multiplex PCR. The sample lists 92,000 or so clones, 96% occurring once. The receptor comes from a man between 18 and 35 years old in good health and CMV-seronegative. This chain connects TRBV27 to TRBJ2-7; 7 nucleotides match TRBD2. The sequenced sample was PBMCs. The DNA for the CDR3 is TGTGCCAGCAGTCCCATTTATCGAGGGCGGGAGTTGTACGAGCAGTACTTC. Protein sequence: CASSPIYRGRELYEQYF.